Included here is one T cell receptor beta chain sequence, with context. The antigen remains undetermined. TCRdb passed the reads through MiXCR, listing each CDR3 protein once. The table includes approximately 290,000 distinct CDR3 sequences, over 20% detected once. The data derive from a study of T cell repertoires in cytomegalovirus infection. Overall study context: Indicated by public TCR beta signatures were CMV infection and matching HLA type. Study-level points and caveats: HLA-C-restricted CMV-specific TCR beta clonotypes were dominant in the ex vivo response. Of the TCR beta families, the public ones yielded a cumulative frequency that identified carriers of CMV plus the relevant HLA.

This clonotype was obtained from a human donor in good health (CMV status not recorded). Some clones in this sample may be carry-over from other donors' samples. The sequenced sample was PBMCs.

The CDR3 loop is CASSDDTGELFF. For the CDR3, the DNA is TGTGCCAGCAGTGATGACACCGGGGAGCTGTTTTTT. This rearrangement joins TRBV2 to TRBJ2-2, with D hard to call. The CDR3 has 12 residues. Germline CDR1 SNHLY, CDR2 FYNNEI. Trimming removed 3 bases from V and 3 bases from J, with 2 bases in between. Full variable domain (outside the CDR3, taken from reference TRBV2 and TRBJ2-2): EPEVTQTPSHQVTQMGQEVILRCVPISNHLYFYWYRQILGQKVEFLVSFYNNEISEKSEIFDDQFSVERPDGSNFTLKIRSTKLEDSAMYFCASSDDTGELFFGEGSRLTVL.